Below are 25 T cell receptor beta chains sequenced from a single sample in a study of cytomegalovirus exposure and HLA in healthy donors. Vbeta (60) and Jbeta (13) primers were used in the PCR. Repertoires were generated with immunoSEQ multiplex PCR, while TCRdb's copy carries only in-frame clones and drops some. The sample includes more than 85,000 clones, roughly a tenth of them seen just once. The specimen was PBMCs. Receptor source: a man aged 45-60 years in good health and CMV-seropositive.

V and J are TRBV28 and TRBJ2-2; 8 bases are shared with TRBD1. Germline V gene data show CDR1 as MDHEN and CDR2 as SYDVKM. There are 15 residues in the CDR3. V lost 8 bases and J lost 6; bases outside the gene matches: 11. CDR3 loop: CASFRTGWTSGELFF. DNA for the CDR3: TGTGCCAGCTTCCGGACAGGGTGGACCTCCGGGGAGCTGTTTTTT.

The table lists this clone with a few counts. This chain links TRBV6-6 with TRBJ2-1; 9 bases align to TRBD2. Germline V CDR1 and CDR2: MNHNY, SVGAGI (reference sequence). The trim removed 6 bases at V and 5 bases at J, leaving 11 bases unmatched. The CDR3 spans 16 residues. This CDR3 reads CASSSDRLAGNNEQFF. CDR3 sequence (DNA): TGTGCCAGCAGCTCCGATCGGCTAGCGGGGAACAATGAGCAGTTCTTC.

The rearrangement joins TRBV6-5 to TRBJ2-5; TRBD1 might be the D (5 bases). The CDR3 covers 15 residues. The V end lost 0 bases, the J end lost 6 bases, and 14 bases lay between the germline ends. The germline gives CDR1 MNHEY, CDR2 SVGAGI. The CDR3 DNA is TGTGCCAGCAGTTACTCAGGACAATTGAAAAAGACCCAGTACTTC. Its protein product is CASSYSGQLKKTQYF.

A few counts support this clone. DNA for the CDR3: TGTGCCAGCAGAGCCGGGACAGGGGTCGAAAAACTGTTTTTT. It specifies CASRAGTGVEKLFF. The V and J genes are TRBV28 and TRBJ1-4; 10 bases are a match to TRBD1. This CDR3 contains 14 residues. V trimming: 6 bases; J trimming: 8 bases; junction bases outside the gene matches: 6. Germline lookup yields CDR1 MDHEN and CDR2 SYDVKM.

This clone was detected a few times. The rearrangement joins TRBV7-9 to TRBJ2-7, with D unclear. V was clipped by 2 bases and J by 2 bases, with 7 bases between them. The V gene's germline CDR1 is SEHNR and CDR2 FQNEAQ (reference sequence). This CDR3 region has 13 residues. This CDR3 is CASSLSAPYEQYF. CDR3 nucleotide sequence: TGTGCCAGCAGCTTATCAGCGCCCTACGAGCAGTACTTC.

V gene TRBV19 combines with J gene TRBJ1-1, with D possibly being TRBD1 (5 bases). The CDR3 totals 13 residues. Germline lookup yields CDR1 LNHDA and CDR2 SQIVND (reference sequence). Trimming took off 3 bases at V and 5 bases at J, with 10 bases between the two ends. CDR3 DNA sequence: TGTGCCAGTAGTATCAGGGTAACGACTGAAGCTTTCTTT. Translated: CASSIRVTTEAFF.

Only a few counts were recorded for this clone. The chain recombines TRBV19 with TRBJ2-7; 9 nucleotides match TRBD1. The CDR3 spans 15 residues. CDR1 and CDR2 from the germline V gene are LNHDA and SQIVND (reference sequence). With V trimmed by 6 bases and J by 1 base, 7 bases remained unmatched. The CDR3 region is CASRPMGTGSYEQYF. DNA of the CDR3: TGTGCCAGTAGACCAATGGGGACAGGGTCCTACGAGCAGTACTTC.

This clone was recorded a few times. The chain recombines TRBV25-1 with TRBJ1-4, with a weak D call TRBD1 (5 bases). Trimming removed 8 bases at V and 2 bases at J, with 12 bases between. Germline lookup yields CDR1 MGHDK and CDR2 SYGVNS. The CDR3 covers 14 residues. CDR3 nucleotides: TGTGCCAGCGGGGCGGAGGGGACTAATGAAAAACTGTTTTTT. This translates into CASGAEGTNEKLFF.

This clone has a handful of counts. The genes are TRBV28 and TRBJ1-2; 9 nucleotides agree with TRBD1. J was trimmed by 0 bases and V by 5 bases; bases with no gene match: 4. Germline V CDR1 and CDR2: MDHEN, SYDVKM. This CDR3 comprises 15 residues. The CDR3 protein is CASSTRDRANYGYTF. CDR3 nucleotides: TGTGCCAGCAGTACCCGGGACAGGGCTAACTATGGCTACACCTTC.

The rearrangement joins TRBV2 to TRBJ2-2; D may be TRBD1 (5 bases). The CDR3 has 15 amino acids. Germline V gene sequence: CDR1 SNHLY, CDR2 FYNNEI. With 6 bases removed from V and 1 base from J, the gap between germline ends came to 12 bases. CDR3 sequence (DNA): TGTGCCAGCAGAGCAGGGAAGCGGAACACCGGGGAGCTGTTTTTT. Its protein is CASRAGKRNTGELFF.

The gene calls are TRBV19 and TRBJ1-4, with D possibly matching TRBD1 (6 bases). The CDR3 is made up of 13 amino acids. V lost 6 bases and J 7 bases, leaving 12 bases between the germline ends. Looked up from germline, CDR1 is LNHDA and CDR2 is SQIVND (reference sequence). CDR3 nucleotide sequence: TGTGCCAGTAGCGAGACAGGTGGTGAAAAACTGTTTTTT. This gives the protein CASSETGGEKLFF.

This clone came up many times. The chain has TRBV29-1 and TRBJ1-3; weak D call: TRBD1 (6 bases). In germline, CDR1 is SQVTM, CDR2 ANQGSEA. The CDR3 is made up of 15 amino acids. Trimming left V 5 bases short and J 0 bases short, with 14 bases between. CDR3 in DNA: TGCAGCGTTACAGGGTTTCTGGACTCTGGAAACACCATATATTTT. Translating it yields CSVTGFLDSGNTIYF. Together with reference TRBV29-1 and TRBJ1-3, the CDR3 gives the full variable domain: SAVISQKPSRDICQRGTSLTIQCQVDSQVTMMFWYRQQPGQSLTLIATANQGSEATYESGFVIDKFPISRPNLTFSTLTVSNMSPEDSSIYLCSVTGFLDSGNTIYFGEGSWLTVV.

This clone came up a few times. The J gene is TRBJ2-7, the V gene TRBV19; TRBD1 aligns across 8 bases. The CDR3 covers 15 residues. The V gene's germline CDR1 is LNHDA and CDR2 SQIVND (reference sequence). V gave up 5 bases and J gave up 2 bases; unmatched junction bases: 8. The CDR3 sequence is CASSPSGQVTYEQYF. The DNA for the CDR3 is TGTGCCAGTAGTCCTTCGGGACAGGTAACCTACGAGCAGTACTTC.

This clone was recorded a few times. This chain connects TRBV6-5 to TRBJ1-1; D is perhaps TRBD1 (6 bases). The V gene's germline CDR1 is MNHEY and CDR2 SVGAGI. V was shortened by 10 bases and J by 0 bases, with 12 bases between the two germline ends. The CDR3 spans 13 residues. The CDR3 nucleotides read TGTGCCATTGGGAGGGGGATGAACACTGAAGCTTTCTTT. Translation: CAIGRGMNTEAFF.

The chain employs TRBV18 and TRBJ1-6, with 7 bases aligning to TRBD1. The V gene end was trimmed by 5 bases and the J gene end by 7 bases; junction bases not matched to a gene: 11. Germline-derived CDR1 and CDR2 are KGHSH and LQKENI. CDR3 size: 16 residues. CDR3 DNA: TGTGCCAGCTCATTTTATGCCATACAGGGGAATTCACCCCTCCACTTT. Protein product: CASSFYAIQGNSPLHF. Looking up the rest from reference TRBV18 and TRBJ1-6 gives the full variable domain: NAGVMQNPRHLVRRRGQEARLRCSPMKGHSHVYWYRQLPEEGLKFMVYLQKENIIDESGMPKERFSAEFPKEGPSILRIQQVVRGDSAAYFCASSFYAIQGNSPLHFGNGTRLTVT.

This clone was counted only a few times. The CDR3 region is CASSQGATEAFF. CDR3 in DNA: TGTGCCAGCAGCCAAGGGGCGACTGAAGCTTTCTTT. This chain uses TRBV4-2 with TRBJ1-1, with unresolved D. This CDR3 comprises 12 residues. V was cut by 1 base and J by 5 bases, with 5 bases left in between. Germline V gene sequence: CDR1 LGHNA, CDR2 YNFKEQ.

The V call is TRBV28, the J call TRBJ2-3; 9 bases agree with TRBD1. This CDR3 has 13 residues. Germline loops: CDR1 MDHEN, CDR2 SYDVKM. With 6 bases clipped from V and 6 bases from J, the junction kept 4 bases outside the gene matches. CDR3 sequence reads: CASRGQGSDTQYF. CDR3 sequence (DNA): TGTGCCAGCAGGGGACAGGGTTCGGATACGCAGTATTTT.

This chain connects TRBV5-4 to TRBJ1-5; D gene uncertain. This CDR3 comprises 15 residues. The V end lost 0 bases, the J end lost 5 bases, and 12 bases lay between the germline ends. CDR1 is SGHNT and CDR2 is YYREEE in the germline V gene (reference sequence). CDR3 coding DNA: TGTGCCAGCAGCTTGGATGGCGGCGGGGATCAGCCCCAGCATTTT. Amino acids: CASSLDGGGDQPQHF.

There are a few counts of this clone. The CDR3 DNA follows: TGCAGCGTGACCCGGACAGGGTGGACGAACACTGAAGCTTTCTTT. This encodes CSVTRTGWTNTEAFF. The chain couples TRBV29-1 to TRBJ1-1; the match to TRBD1 covers 8 bases. Per the germline V gene, CDR1 is SQVTM and CDR2 is ANQGSEA. After removal of 6 bases from V and 1 base from J, the junction contained 10 bases not matched to a gene. The CDR3 spans 15 residues. The full variable domain, completed using reference TRBV29-1 and TRBJ1-1, is SAVISQKPSRDICQRGTSLTIQCQVDSQVTMMFWYRQQPGQSLTLIATANQGSEATYESGFVIDKFPISRPNLTFSTLTVSNMSPEDSSIYLCSVTRTGWTNTEAFFGQGTRLTVV.

The V gene is TRBV7-2, the J gene TRBJ2-1, with a weak D call TRBD1 (6 bases). With 0 bases removed from V and 3 bases from J, the gap between germline ends came to 9 bases. The CDR3 has 15 amino acids. Germline loops: CDR1 SGHTA, CDR2 FQGNSA. The CDR3 here is CASSLAAGDYNEQFF. In DNA, the CDR3 is TGTGCCAGCAGCTTAGCGGCAGGGGACTACAATGAGCAGTTCTTC.

J is TRBJ1-5 and V is TRBV10-3; TRBD1 matches 9 bases. Trimming at V came to 10 bases and at J to 5 bases, leaving 6 bases not matched to a gene. Germline V gene sequence: CDR1 ENHRY, CDR2 SYGVKD. This CDR3 spans 13 amino acids. The CDR3 DNA sequence: TGTGCCACCCGGGACAGGGCAGATCAGCCCCAGCATTTT. Translating gives CATRDRADQPQHF.

This rearrangement joins TRBV4-1 to TRBJ2-7, with 7 positions matching TRBD2. This CDR3 contains 17 residues. Germline assignment: CDR1 MGHRA and CDR2 YSYEKL. With 1 base clipped from V and 3 bases from J, the junction kept 12 bases outside the gene matches. Here the CDR3 DNA reads TGCGCCAGCAGCCAAGCGGGTGGCGGGGGAGGGCTCTACGAGCAGTACTTC. The encoded protein is CASSQAGGGGGLYEQYF.

This chain links TRBV7-8 with TRBJ2-1; the match to TRBD1 covers 11 bases. Germline CDR1 and CDR2: SGHVS and FQNEAQ. The V segment lost 2 bases and the J segment 8 bases; nucleotides outside the gene matches: 8. This CDR3 is built from 16 residues. The CDR3 sequence: CASSLTDRGHGDEQFF. In DNA form, the CDR3 reads TGTGCCAGCAGCTTAACGGACAGGGGGCACGGTGATGAGCAGTTCTTC.

Note on this clone: A junction boundary mismatches the germline segment, possibly from a read error. This chain links TRBV6-5 with TRBJ2-1; 10 positions agree with TRBD1. Germline CDR1 is MNHEY and CDR2 is SVGAGI. This CDR3 has 15 amino acids. The CDR3, as DNA: TGTGCCAGCAGTACCCGGGACAGGGGTTACGATGAGCGGTTCTTC. It encodes CASSTRDRGYDERFF.

The rearrangement links TRBV6-1 to TRBJ1-1, with D uncertain. V dropped 4 bases and J dropped 10 bases, with 22 bases sitting between them. Germline-derived CDR1 and CDR2 are MNHNS and SASEGT. The CDR3 has 15 residues. The CDR3 protein is CASSATDAGPPGAFF. In DNA form, the CDR3 reads TGTGCCAGCAGTGCAACAGACGCGGGCCCACCGGGAGCTTTCTTT.